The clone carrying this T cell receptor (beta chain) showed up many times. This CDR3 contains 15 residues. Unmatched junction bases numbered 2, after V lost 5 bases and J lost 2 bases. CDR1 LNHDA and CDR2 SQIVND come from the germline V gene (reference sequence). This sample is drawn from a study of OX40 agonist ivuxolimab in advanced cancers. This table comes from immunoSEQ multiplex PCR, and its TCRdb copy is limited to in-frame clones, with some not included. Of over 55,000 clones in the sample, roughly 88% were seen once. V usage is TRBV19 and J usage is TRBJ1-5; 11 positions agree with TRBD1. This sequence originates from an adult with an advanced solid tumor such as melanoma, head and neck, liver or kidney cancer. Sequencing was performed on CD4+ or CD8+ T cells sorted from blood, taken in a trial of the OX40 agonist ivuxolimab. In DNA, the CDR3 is TGTGCCAGTAGTGAGGGACAGGGGGGCAATCAGCCCCAGCATTTT. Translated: CASSEGQGGNQPQHF.